This TCR beta chain was documented in a study of blood T cell repertoires in COVID-19. Study summary: The United States, Italy and Spain were the sources of the acute and convalescent COVID-19 samples. Nucleic acid was either cDNA or gDNA, and it came from T cells, B-cell-depleted T cells, or PBMCs.

Original processing methods: Estimates of nucleated cell counts were drawn from the amplification of reference gene primers. Sequencing used immunoSEQ multiplex PCR; TCRdb keeps in-frame clones, though not all of them. The DNA gave D and trimming, while V, J and clone size come from that table. The sample holds 100,000 to 140,000 clones, around 80% seen once. CDR3 size: 12 residues. Between the trimmed V and J ends, which lost 2 bases and 9 bases, there was a span of 9 bases. CDR1 and CDR2 from the germline V gene are SGHNT and YYREEE (reference sequence). The sequence came from a man between 65 and 80 years old with acute or convalescent COVID-19. The chain joins TRBV5-4 to TRBJ2-1; D call uncertain. Sequences were obtained from peripheral blood. The CDR3 DNA sequence: TGTGCCAGCAGCTTATCCGAGGCTGAGCAGTTCTTC. Its translation is CASSLSEAEQFF.